The clone carrying this TCR beta chain was counted ten times or more. Its antigen is still unknown. This sample was taken from a study of breast tumors, draining lymph nodes, adjacent tissues. General observations from the study: Tumor TCR diversity was below lymph nodes but above nontumor tissue. Data fit most tumor T cells coming from lymph node, expanding in tumor.

Axillary draining lymph nodes of breast cancer patients supplied the node samples. CDR1 LGHNT and CDR2 FRNRAP come from the germline V gene. CDR3 length: 13 residues. Trimming cost V 5 bases and J 4 bases, with 6 bases left between them. MiXCR, run by TCRdb on the multiplex PCR reads, gives a single entry per CDR3 protein. In the table there are 84,000 or so distinct CDR3 sequences, approximately 28% of which are singletons. Specimen: axillary lymph node tissue. This receptor was obtained from a female donor with breast cancer. Some clones in this sample may be carry-over from other donors' samples. The rearrangement joins TRBV12-5 to TRBJ1-6; D call uncertain. This chain's CDR3 is CASGPVYNSPLHF. CDR3 nucleotides: TGTGCTAGTGGTCCGGTATATAATTCACCCCTCCACTTT.